These 25 T cell receptor beta chains were sequenced from one sample in a study of cytomegalovirus exposure and HLA in healthy donors. The PCR had 60 Vbeta and 13 Jbeta primers. Clones were read by immunoSEQ multiplex PCR, and TCRdb kept only the in-frame ones, dropping some. The sample contains about 130,000 clones, 65% to 70% of which appear only once. Material: PBMCs. Source of these receptors: a human donor in good health.

V usage is TRBV18 and J usage is TRBJ2-3, with 7 bases lining up with TRBD1. With 3 bases clipped from V and 5 bases from J, the junction kept 2 bases outside the gene matches. This CDR3 spans 13 amino acids. Germline-derived CDR1 and CDR2 are KGHSH and LQKENI. CDR3 amino acids: CASSPTGEDTQYF. The CDR3 DNA reads TGTGCCAGCTCACCCACAGGGGAAGATACGCAGTATTTT. The variable domain in full, with the rest retrieved from reference TRBV18 and TRBJ2-3, is NAGVMQNPRHLVRRRGQEARLRCSPMKGHSHVYWYRQLPEEGLKFMVYLQKENIIDESGMPKERFSAEFPKEGPSILRIQQVVRGDSAAYFCASSPTGEDTQYFGPGTRLTVL.

J is TRBJ2-7 and V is TRBV7-9, with 7 bases fitting TRBD1. The V segment lost 5 bases and the J segment 5 bases; nucleotides outside the gene matches: 15. This CDR3 is 16 amino acids long. Per the germline V gene, CDR1 is SEHNR and CDR2 is FQNEAQ (reference sequence). The CDR3 sequence: CASSIGLSGQWHEQYF. DNA of the CDR3: TGTGCCAGCAGCATCGGCCTCTCGGGACAGTGGCACGAGCAGTACTTC. Full variable domain (outside the CDR3, taken from reference TRBV7-9 and TRBJ2-7): DTGVSQNPRHKITKRGQNVTFRCDPISEHNRLYWYRQTLGQGPEFLTYFQNEAQLEKSRLLSDRFSAERPKGSFSTLEIQRTEQGDSAMYLCASSIGLSGQWHEQYFGPGTRLTVT.

The V gene is TRBV5-4, the J gene TRBJ2-7, with D tentatively TRBD2 (5 bases). The CDR3 runs 13 residues. Trimming left V 0 bases short and J 5 bases short, with 9 bases between. CDR1 and CDR2 (germline): SGHNT, YYREEE (reference sequence). The CDR3 DNA is TGTGCCAGCAGCTTGGACAGCGGAAACGAGCAGTACTTC. Translation: CASSLDSGNEQYF. The entire variable domain, with the rest obtained from reference TRBV5-4 and TRBJ2-7, is as follows: ETGVTQSPTHLIKTRGQQVTLRCSSQSGHNTVSWYQQALGQGPQFIFQYYREEENGRGNFPPRFSGLQFPNYSSELNVNALELDDSALYLCASSLDSGNEQYFGPGTRLTVT.

This clone was counted between two and nine times. The V call is TRBV28, the J call TRBJ2-7; D not resolved. The CDR3 is 13 residues long. Germline CDR1 reads MDHEN; CDR2 reads SYDVKM. Trimming removed 1 base from V and 3 bases from J, with 7 bases in between. The CDR3 sequence: CASSLSGGYEQYF. CDR3 sequence (DNA): TGTGCCAGCAGTTTATCCGGCGGCTACGAGCAGTACTTC.

J is TRBJ2-7 and V is TRBV18; the match to TRBD2 covers 7 bases. This CDR3 has 17 amino acids. CDR1 KGHSH and CDR2 LQKENI come from the germline V gene. With 3 bases clipped from V and 0 bases from J, the junction kept 11 bases outside the gene matches. In DNA, the CDR3 is TGTGCCAGCTCACCGCCGGGACTACAAACTGGCTCCTACGAGCAGTACTTC. Translation gives CASSPPGLQTGSYEQYF.

The CDR3 loop is CASSPRDSYEQYF. The CDR3 DNA reads as TGTGCCAGCTCACCTCGGGACAGCTACGAGCAGTACTTC. The rearrangement joins TRBV18 to TRBJ2-7; 7 bases map to TRBD1. The CDR3 spans 13 residues. Germline values: CDR1 KGHSH, CDR2 LQKENI. The J segment lost 3 bases and the V segment lost 3 bases, leaving 2 bases of the junction unmatched.

The chain is built from TRBV5-1 and TRBJ2-5, with 10 bases identical to TRBD2. The V gene end was trimmed by 1 base and the J gene end by 2 bases; junction bases not matched to a gene: 11. Per germline, CDR1 SGHRS and CDR2 YFSETQ. The CDR3 covers 18 residues. In DNA form, the CDR3 reads TGCGCCAGCAGCTTGTGGGCTAGCGGGAGTAGGGGGCAAGAGACCCAGTACTTC. Its translation: CASSLWASGSRGQETQYF.

The CDR3, as DNA: TGTGCCAGCAGCCCCGGTGGGACTAGCGACGATACGCAGTATTTT. Its translation: CASSPGGTSDDTQYF. This chain uses TRBV7-8 with TRBJ2-3; 10 nucleotides agree with TRBD2. The CDR3 has 15 amino acids. V trimming: 5 bases; J trimming: 6 bases; junction bases outside the gene matches: 8. The germline V gene has CDR1 SGHVS and CDR2 FQNEAQ.

This clone showed up just once. The V call is TRBV4-1, the J call TRBJ2-2, with 10 bases identical to TRBD2. V was pared by 4 bases and J by 7 bases, with 9 bases of the junction left unmatched. The CDR3 contains 16 residues. CDR1 is MGHRA, CDR2 YSYEKL, per germline. Here the CDR3 DNA reads TGCGCCAGCAGCCTCCGGGCTAGCGGGAGTGGCGGGGAGCTGTTTTTT. Translated: CASSLRASGSGGELFF.

V usage is TRBV18 and J usage is TRBJ2-7; 9 bases are a match to TRBD2. CDR3 size: 14 residues. The V and J ends lost 6 bases and 5 bases, in that order; junction bases with no gene match: 8. Germline V gene data show CDR1 as KGHSH and CDR2 as LQKENI. The CDR3 loop reads CASSSTTSGNEQYF. The CDR3 coding sequence is TGTGCCAGCTCGTCCACGACTAGCGGCAACGAGCAGTACTTC.

The rearrangement uses TRBV19 and TRBJ1-3, with D unclear. The V end lost 2 bases, the J end lost 2 bases, and 4 bases lay between the germline ends. Germline V gene data show CDR1 as LNHDA and CDR2 as SQIVND (reference sequence). The CDR3 spans 13 residues. CDR3 sequence reads: CASSISTGNTIYF. CDR3 DNA sequence: TGTGCCAGTAGTATATCAACTGGAAACACCATATATTTT.

The rearrangement uses TRBV14 and TRBJ2-7, with 8 positions matching TRBD2. Trimming removed 4 bases from V and 7 bases from J; junction bases left unmatched: 12. Germline V gives CDR1 SGHDN, CDR2 FVKESK. CDR3 length: 15 residues. CDR3 sequence: CASSPLAGGRVEQYF. DNA of the CDR3: TGTGCCAGCAGCCCGCTGGCGGGGGGCAGGGTTGAGCAGTACTTC.

The chain recombines TRBV19 with TRBJ2-7, with D possibly being TRBD1 (7 bases). The CDR3 loop spans 13 amino acids. V shed 6 bases and J shed 6 bases, with 15 bases lying between them. Germline V gene data show CDR1 as LNHDA and CDR2 as SQIVND (reference sequence). CDR3 amino acids: CASSSSQGGEQYF. CDR3 coding DNA: TGTGCCAGTAGCTCTTCGCAGGGGGGCGAGCAGTACTTC.

Here the CDR3 DNA reads TGTGCCAGCGTGGTTAGCGGGGGTAGCTCCTACGAGCAGTACTTC. Amino acid sequence: CASVVSGGSSYEQYF. The V gene is TRBV6-6, the J gene TRBJ2-7, with 9 bases aligning to TRBD2. The germline V gene has CDR1 MNHNY and CDR2 SVGAGI (reference sequence). The CDR3 length is 15 residues. The V and J ends lost 8 bases and 0 bases, in that order; junction bases with no gene match: 8.

This clone was counted a single time. The chain recombines TRBV19 with TRBJ2-2; TRBD2 aligns across 7 bases. The CDR3 loop spans 15 amino acids. Germline trimming cut 8 bases from V and 5 bases from J; bases unmatched to any gene: 11. Per germline, CDR1 LNHDA and CDR2 SQIVND (reference sequence). In DNA form, the CDR3 reads TGTGCCAGTTCCCCCACTGGGGGGGTAACCGGGGAGCTGTTTTTT. Amino acid sequence: CASSPTGGVTGELFF.

This chain connects TRBV4-1 to TRBJ1-4; D is unclear. V dropped 0 bases and J dropped 7 bases, with 24 bases sitting between them. Germline V gene lookup returns CDR1 MGHRA and CDR2 YSYEKL. The length of the CDR3 is 19 residues. CDR3 in DNA: TGCGCCAGCAGCCAAGATCACGGAAGCGCGGCCGGGAGAGGTGAAAAACTGTTTTTT. It translates to CASSQDHGSAAGRGEKLFF.

This sequence joins TRBV19 and TRBJ1-1; tentative D call: TRBD1 (5 bases). The CDR3 extends over 15 amino acids. CDR1 is LNHDA, CDR2 SQIVND, per germline (reference sequence). Trimming pared 5 bases from V and 4 bases from J, leaving 17 bases between. The CDR3 protein is CASSPVGGSATEAFF. As DNA, the CDR3 is TGTGCCAGTAGTCCCGTGGGGGGGTCGGCCACTGAAGCTTTCTTT.

Only one count was recorded for this clone. This chain uses TRBV19 with TRBJ2-2, with TRBD2 matching 8 bases. The V and J ends lost 4 bases and 4 bases, in that order; junction bases with no gene match: 2. The CDR3 sequence is 14 residues long. The germline V gene has CDR1 LNHDA and CDR2 SQIVND (reference sequence). CDR3 sequence: CASSKAGVTGELFF. The CDR3 DNA follows: TGTGCCAGTAGTAAAGCGGGGGTCACCGGGGAGCTGTTTTTT.

This chain uses TRBV28 with TRBJ2-5; 8 bases match TRBD2. CDR1 is MDHEN, CDR2 SYDVKM, per germline. The CDR3 loop spans 14 amino acids. The V and J ends lost 6 bases and 5 bases, in that order; junction bases with no gene match: 8. The DNA for the CDR3 is TGTGCCAGCAGGGAAGCGGGAGAAGGGGAGACCCAGTACTTC. This codes for CASREAGEGETQYF.

This clone turned up a few times. V is TRBV5-1 and J is TRBJ2-5, with D possibly matching TRBD1 (7 bases). V was trimmed by 1 base and J by 12 bases, leaving 10 bases between them. This CDR3 comprises 11 residues. Germline V CDR1 and CDR2: SGHRS, YFSETQ. As DNA, the CDR3 is TGCGCCAGCAGCTTGACAGGGGAGGAGTACTTC. Amino acids: CASSLTGEEYF.

V usage is TRBV7-6 and J usage is TRBJ2-1; TRBD2 agrees at 8 bases. Germline CDR1 reads SGHVS; CDR2 reads FNYEAQ. Germline trimming cut 2 bases from V and 3 bases from J; bases unmatched to any gene: 3. The CDR3 is made up of 15 amino acids. CDR3 amino acids: CASSLLAGGYNEQFF. DNA of the CDR3: TGTGCCAGCAGCTTATTGGCGGGAGGCTACAATGAGCAGTTCTTC.

This chain links TRBV19 with TRBJ2-7, with 8 bases that match TRBD2. This CDR3 comprises 14 residues. The V and J ends lost 7 bases and 4 bases, in that order; junction bases with no gene match: 9. Germline V gene lookup returns CDR1 LNHDA and CDR2 SQIVND (reference sequence). The CDR3 loop is CASKPGLERYEQYF. In nucleotides, the CDR3 is TGTGCCAGTAAACCGGGACTAGAAAGATACGAGCAGTACTTC.

The chain employs TRBV29-1 and TRBJ2-7; 12 positions agree with TRBD1. The CDR3 has 13 amino acids. V was pared by 6 bases and J by 4 bases, with 4 bases of the junction left unmatched. CDR1 is SQVTM, CDR2 ANQGSEA, per germline. This chain's CDR3 is CSVGGQGAYEQYF. The CDR3 bases are TGCAGCGTCGGGGGACAGGGGGCTTACGAGCAGTACTTC.

This clone has only a few counts. The gene calls are TRBV5-1 and TRBJ2-5, with TRBD2 identical over 9 bases. With V trimmed by 3 bases and J by 1 base, 10 bases remained unmatched. From germline, CDR1 is SGHRS and CDR2 YFSETQ. The CDR3 extends over 17 amino acids. The CDR3 nucleotides are TGCGCCAGCAGCTCCACGCCTGCGACTAGCGGCCAAGAGACCCAGTACTTC. Translating it yields CASSSTPATSGQETQYF. The variable domain in full, with the rest retrieved from reference TRBV5-1 and TRBJ2-5, is KAGVTQTPRYLIKTRGQQVTLSCSPISGHRSVSWYQQTPGQGLQFLFEYFSETQRNKGNFPGRFSGRQFSNSRSEMNVSTLELGDSALYLCASSSTPATSGQETQYFGPGTRLLVL.

The chain combines TRBV29-1 with TRBJ1-4, with D uncertain. This CDR3 spans 15 amino acids. Germline CDR1 and CDR2: SQVTM and ANQGSEA. V lost 1 base to trimming and J lost 3 bases, with 12 bases between them. CDR3: CSVEGGLTANEKLFF. In nucleotides, the CDR3 is TGCAGCGTTGAAGGAGGTCTAACGGCTAATGAAAAACTGTTTTTT.